The rows below give T cell receptor beta chains drawn from one sample of a study of cytomegalovirus exposure and HLA in healthy donors. Assay: immunoSEQ multiplex PCR; the TCRdb copy retains only in-frame clones and omits some. Among some 170,000 clones, about 83% were seen once, and the ten largest hold 1.4%. The sequencing sample was made of PBMCs. The receptors were sampled from a woman in her 30s in good health and CMV-seronegative. The CDR3 runs from the conserved cysteine through the conserved F or W. The D gene is left open where the match is weak. Size is omitted from some rows. Given values are once, few, many or a class for expanded clones.

>.|.|TRBJ2-6|TRBV6-4
TGTGCCAGCAGTGACTCGGCGGACTCTGGGGCCAACGTCCTGACTTTC
CASSDSADSGANVLTF
>.|.|TRBJ1-4|TRBV7-2
TGTGCCAGCAGCTTAGCGGCAGTTGAAAAACTGTTTTTT
CASSLAAVEKLFF
>.|.|TRBJ2-2|TRBV19
TGTGCCAGTAGTGTTCTAGCCGGGGAGCTGTTTTTT
CASSVLAGELFF
>.|TRBD1|TRBJ2-7|TRBV6-5
TGTGCCAGCAGTTACTCCAGGGACAGAAACTACGAGCAGTACTTC
CASSYSRDRNYEQYF
>.|.|TRBJ2-7|TRBV6-5
TGTGCCAGCAGTTCGATGGGGGGTTACGAGCAGTACTTC
CASSSMGGYEQYF
>many|TRBD2|TRBJ2-1|TRBV10-1
TGCGCCAGCAGTGCCCCGGGACTAGCGACGGATGAGCAGTTCTTC
CASSAPGLATDEQFF
>.|.|TRBJ2-6|TRBV21-1
TGTGCCAGCAGCAAAATGAGGAACGTCCTGACTTTC
CASSKMRNVLTF
>.|TRBD1|TRBJ2-7|TRBV19
TGTGCCAGTAGGTTACAGGGGAGCTCCTACGAGCAGTACTTC
CASRLQGSSYEQYF
>.|.|TRBJ2-5|TRBV4-1
TGCGCCAGCAGCCAGGGGGGTACAGAGACCCAGTACTTC
CASSQGGTETQYF
>.|TRBD1|TRBJ1-1|TRBV2
TGTGCCAGTAGGGGACAGCCGAACACTGAAGCTTTCTTT
CASRGQPNTEAFF
>.|.|TRBJ2-3|TRBV10-2
TGCGCCAGCAGTCACCTACTCGGAGATACGCAGTATTTT
CASSHLLGDTQYF
>.|TRBD1|TRBJ1-2|TRBV7-6
TGTGCCAGCAGTCCACAGGGGGCGGGCTATGGCTACACCTTC
CASSPQGAGYGYTF
>.|.|TRBJ1-1|TRBV6-6
TGTGCCAGCAGCCCCACAGGGCGTAAGAACACTGAAGCTTTCTTT
CASSPTGRKNTEAFF
>.|.|TRBJ1-4|TRBV11-2
TGTGCCAGCAAGAAGACAGCCGCAACTAATGAAAAACTGTTTTTT
CASKKTAATNEKLFF
>.|.|TRBJ1-4|TRBV7-9
TGTGCCAGCGGCCGATCGGGAGCAACTAATGAAAAACTGTTTTTT
CASGRSGATNEKLFF
>.|.|TRBJ1-1|TRBV6-6
TGTGCCAGCAGAAGACTCCCTTTACAAGGAACTGAAGCTTTCTTT
CASRRLPLQGTEAFF
>.|.|TRBJ1-6|TRBV5-6
TGTGCCAGCAGCTTTCGGACAGTTTATAATTCACCCCTCCACTTT
CASSFRTVYNSPLHF
>few|.|TRBJ1-2|TRBV2
TGTGCCAGCAGTGACCGAGACACCCATAACTATGGCTACACCTTC
CASSDRDTHNYGYTF
>.|.|TRBJ1-2|TRBV6-5
TGTGCCAGCAGTTACCTCGGGGATGGCTACACCTTC
CASSYLGDGYTF
>.|.|TRBJ1-5|TRBV28
TGTGCCAGCAGTCCCGGGACTTACGGTCAGCCCCAGCATTTT
CASSPGTYGQPQHF
>.|.|TRBJ1-2|TRBV30
TGTGCCTGGAGCGCGGACACCCTGAGCTATGGCTACACCTTC
CAWSADTLSYGYTF
>.|.|TRBJ1-2|TRBV18
TGTGCCAGCTCACCTAAGCTCTTCACAGGAAACTCTCACTATGGCTACACCTTC
CASSPKLFTGNSHYGYTF
>.|.|TRBJ2-7|TRBV7-9
TGTGCCAGCAGCTCAGGTTGGGCCTACGAGCAGTACTTC
CASSSGWAYEQYF
>.|.|TRBJ2-2|TRBV29-1
TGCAGCGTTGCTGGAGACTTCGATGGGACCGGGGAGCTGTTTTTT
CSVAGDFDGTGELFF
>.|TRBD2|TRBJ2-7|TRBV11-2
TGTGCCAGCAGCCCACTAGCGGGGGGCTACGAGCAGTACTTC
CASSPLAGGYEQYF
>.|.|TRBJ1-1|TRBV5-1
TGCGCCAGCCGGGACACGAACACTGAAGCTTTCTTT
CASRDTNTEAFF
>once|.|TRBJ2-7|TRBV5-4
TGTGCCACCTCCACAGACCCCTACGAGCAGTACTTC
CATSTDPYEQYF
>.|TRBD1|TRBJ2-2|TRBV6-5
TGTGCCAGCAAACGGACAGGGAGTTTCCCCGGGGAGCTGTTTTTT
CASKRTGSFPGELFF
>.|.|TRBJ2-3|TRBV2
TGTGCCAGCTGCCCGGCGGGAAGGACAGATACGCAGTATTTT
CASCPAGRTDTQYF
>.|.|TRBJ1-5|TRBV5-6
TGTGCCAGCAGCTCCTGGGGCTTCCTTAATCAGCCCCAGCATTTT
CASSSWGFLNQPQHF
>.|.|TRBJ1-2|TRBV4-1
TGCGCCAGCAGCCAAGGGGGGGTTAGGGTCCATGGCTACACCTTC
CASSQGGVRVHGYTF
>.|.|TRBJ2-7|TRBV27
TGTGCCAGCAGTTTATCCGGGGGGCCGTACGAGCAGTACTTC
CASSLSGGPYEQYF
>.|TRBD1|TRBJ2-2|TRBV9
TGTGCCAGCAGCGTGGGACAGAGTAACGACGGGGAGCTGTTTTTT
CASSVGQSNDGELFF
>.|TRBD2|TRBJ2-2|TRBV9
TGTGCCAGCAGCGTGGGGCTAGCGGGGGGCAACGGGGAGCTGTTTTTT
CASSVGLAGGNGELFF
>.|.|TRBJ2-1|TRBV7-2
TGTGCCAGCAGCCCACAACGGGGGAGCAATGAGCAGTTCTTC
CASSPQRGSNEQFF
>few|TRBD1|TRBJ1-4|TRBV5-6
TGTGCCAGCAGCTTCACAGGGGAGGAACTGTTTTTT
CASSFTGEELFF
>.|.|TRBJ2-7|TRBV5-1
TGCGCCAGCAGCCTAAACAGTCCCTACGAGCAGTACTTC
CASSLNSPYEQYF
>.|.|TRBJ2-7|TRBV15
TGTGCCACCAGCAGAGATACTTCCACTATCCGCGAGCAGTACTTC
CATSRDTSTIREQYF
>.|.|TRBJ2-2|TRBV19
TGTGCCAGTAGTGATACTCTGACCGGGGAGCTGTTTTTT
CASSDTLTGELFF
>.|TRBD1|TRBJ1-4|TRBV30
TGTGCCTCGACAGGGTCGACTAATGAAAAACTGTTTTTT
CASTGSTNEKLFF
>.|TRBD1|TRBJ1-2|TRBV10-3
TGTGCCATCAGACCGGGACAGGCTACCGGTGGCTACACCTTC
CAIRPGQATGGYTF
>few|.|TRBJ1-1|TRBV6-5
TGTGCCAGCAGTCCTCGGACAGCCACTGAAGCTTTCTTT
CASSPRTATEAFF
>.|TRBD1|TRBJ1-2|TRBV9
TGTGCCAGCAGCGGACCGGGACAGGGTAACTATGGCTACACCTTC
CASSGPGQGNYGYTF
>.|TRBD1|TRBJ2-3|TRBV25-1
TGTGCCAGCAGAGCAACCGGGACAGACACGCAGTATTTT
CASRATGTDTQYF
>.|TRBD2|TRBJ2-3|TRBV5-8
TGTGCCAGCAGCTCGGCAAGACTAGCGGGGGGGCAGGCAGATACGCAGTATTTT
CASSSARLAGGQADTQYF
>.|TRBD1|TRBJ1-4|TRBV6-6
TGTGCCAGCAGGCGGACAGGGGCGGGGGAAAAACTGTTTTTT
CASRRTGAGEKLFF
>once|.|TRBJ1-1|TRBV4-1
TGCGCCAGCAGCCTGAGGGCGGGGGGCAGTTTGAACACTGAAGCTTTCTTT
CASSLRAGGSLNTEAFF
>.|TRBD1|TRBJ2-2|TRBV7-6
TGTGCCAGCAGCCTCGGGACAGAAGCCACCGGGGAGCTGTTTTTT
CASSLGTEATGELFF
>.|.|TRBJ1-5|TRBV7-9
TGTGCCAGCAGCTTAGGATCCTTCGGTCAGCCCCAGCATTTT
CASSLGSFGQPQHF
>.|.|TRBJ1-2|TRBV10-3
TGTGCCATCAGTGACCGACAGGCTGACCCCTATGGCTACACCTTC
CAISDRQADPYGYTF
>.|TRBD2|TRBJ2-1|TRBV5-1
TGCGCCAGCAGCTTGGCCGTTAGCGGGTCGGGTAATGAGCAGTTCTTC
CASSLAVSGSGNEQFF